This entry lists 26 T cell receptor beta chains sequenced from one sample in a study of blood T cell repertoires in COVID-19. This table comes from immunoSEQ multiplex PCR, and its TCRdb copy is limited to in-frame clones, with some not included. The sample holds a few hundred thousand clones, over 75% seen once. Sequencing was performed on PBMCs or T cells enriched from blood (not recorded which). Receptors were obtained from a woman between 18 and 29 years old who had been exposed to COVID-19.

The rearrangement links TRBV28 to TRBJ2-1; 7 nucleotides match TRBD2. V gave up 7 bases and J gave up 2 bases; unmatched junction bases: 5. From germline, CDR1 is MDHEN and CDR2 SYDVKM. The CDR3 spans 14 residues. CDR3 in DNA: TGTGCCAGCAAATCTGGGGGGGCCTACAATGAGCAGTTCTTC. Its translation is CASKSGGAYNEQFF.

The V gene is TRBV15, the J gene TRBJ1-6; the match to TRBD1 covers 8 bases. The junction had 10 bases not matched to a gene; V was cut back by 6 bases and J by 0 bases. Germline CDR1 reads LNHNV; CDR2 reads YYDKDF (reference sequence). The CDR3 has 18 amino acids. In DNA form, the CDR3 reads TGTGCCACCAGTGCCGGGACAGGTTTGAGCTCCTATAATTCACCCCTCCACTTT. Translation gives CATSAGTGLSSYNSPLHF.

The chain carries TRBV28 and TRBJ1-2; maybe TRBD1 (5 bases). CDR1 and CDR2 from the germline V gene are MDHEN and SYDVKM. The V end lost 5 bases, the J end lost 5 bases, and 15 bases lay between the germline ends. The CDR3 has 14 amino acids. The CDR3 DNA reads TGTGCCAGCAGTCCGCCACGCAGGGTATATGGCTACACCTTC. This sequence encodes CASSPPRRVYGYTF.

V is TRBV20-1 and J is TRBJ2-5; D remains ambiguous. The CDR3 runs 12 residues. V lost 3 bases, J lost 2 bases, and 7 bases lay in between. Germline CDR1 DFQATT, CDR2 SNEGSKA (reference sequence). CDR3 amino acids: CSASPQQETQYF. CDR3 DNA sequence: TGCAGTGCTAGTCCACAGCAAGAGACCCAGTACTTC.

The genes are TRBV18 and TRBJ1-4; 7 positions agree with TRBD1. The ends lost 6 bases at V and 5 bases at J; junction bases unmatched: 6. Germline V gene data show CDR1 as KGHSH and CDR2 as LQKENI. The CDR3 extends over 14 amino acids. Written as DNA, the CDR3 is TGTGCCAGCTCGCCGGGACAGCAGAATGAAAAACTGTTTTTT. Its protein product is CASSPGQQNEKLFF.

This rearrangement joins TRBV7-9 to TRBJ1-6, with D unclear. Germline assignment: CDR1 SEHNR and CDR2 FQNEAQ (reference sequence). The CDR3 covers 15 residues. V was clipped by 3 bases and J by 9 bases, with 15 bases between them. CDR3 DNA: TGTGCCAGCAGCTTCTCTAGCTTGACGGGTTCACCCCTCCACTTT. This translates into CASSFSSLTGSPLHF.

The chain has TRBV15 and TRBJ2-7; D is possibly TRBD1 (6 bases). The length of the CDR3 is 13 residues. Germline values: CDR1 LNHNV, CDR2 YYDKDF (reference sequence). The ends were cut back, 4 bases at V and 2 bases at J, with 9 bases in the middle. CDR3 sequence reads: CATSTWGPYEQYF. For the CDR3, the DNA is TGTGCCACCAGCACCTGGGGGCCCTACGAGCAGTACTTC.

This chain uses TRBV5-1 with TRBJ2-6; tentatively, D is TRBD1 (6 bases). The CDR3 contains 15 residues. Germline lookup yields CDR1 SGHRS and CDR2 YFSETQ. V dropped 5 bases and J dropped 0 bases, with 9 bases sitting between them. The CDR3 DNA reads TGCGCCAGCAGTCCGGACAGCTCTGGGGCCAACGTCCTGACTTTC. This codes for CASSPDSSGANVLTF.

Here the CDR3 reads CASSFLGNYEQYF. The CDR3 DNA reads as TGTGCCAGCAGTTTTCTAGGCAACTACGAGCAGTACTTC. The genes are TRBV12-3 or TRBV12-4 and TRBJ2-7; D uncertain. The V end was cut by 3 bases, the J end by 3 bases, with 9 bases between. CDR3 size: 13 residues.

The chain recombines TRBV5-6 with TRBJ1-4; TRBD1 might be the D (6 bases). Germline CDR1 reads SGHDT; CDR2 reads YYEEEE. CDR3 size: 14 residues. Trimming shortened V by 4 bases and J by 8 bases, and 15 bases separated the two germline ends. In nucleotides, the CDR3 is TGTGCCAGCAGCATCAGGGGAGAAGGGGAAAAACTGTTTTTT. It specifies CASSIRGEGEKLFF.

The chain is built from TRBV4-3 and TRBJ1-2; TRBD1 aligns across 9 bases. V lost 0 bases to trimming and J lost 7 bases; unmatched junction nucleotides: 3. In germline, CDR1 is LGHNA, CDR2 YSLEER. The CDR3 extends over 14 amino acids. The CDR3 region is CASSQEQGAGGYTF. For the CDR3, the DNA is TGCGCCAGCAGCCAAGAACAGGGGGCGGGTGGCTACACCTTC.

V and J are TRBV5-6 and TRBJ2-5; TRBD1 aligns across 9 bases. V lost 4 bases, J lost 3 bases, and 10 bases stayed unmatched. Germline V gives CDR1 SGHDT, CDR2 YYEEEE. The CDR3 is 16 amino acids. The CDR3 sequence: CASSLYRGQWEETQYF. In DNA, the CDR3 is TGTGCCAGCAGCCTATACAGGGGGCAATGGGAAGAGACCCAGTACTTC.

The chain has TRBV6-2 or TRBV6-3 and TRBJ2-1; the match to TRBD1 covers 9 bases. Germline assignment: CDR1 MNHEY and CDR2 SVGEGT. This CDR3 contains 16 residues. The V segment lost 0 bases and the J segment 4 bases; nucleotides outside the gene matches: 4. The CDR3 here is CASSYSSGTGYNEQFF. The DNA of the CDR3 is TGTGCCAGCAGTTACTCATCCGGGACAGGGTACAATGAGCAGTTCTTC.

The sample holds one count of this clone. The J gene is TRBJ1-5, the V gene TRBV30, with D perhaps TRBD1 (6 bases). The V gene's germline CDR1 is GTSNPN and CDR2 SVGIG (reference sequence). The CDR3 has 12 residues. Trimming removed 5 bases from V and 7 bases from J, with 12 bases in between. The DNA for the CDR3 is TGTGCCTGGGACAGGTCAGGACAGCCCCAGCATTTT. The encoded protein is CAWDRSGQPQHF.

This clone has just a few counts. The chain combines TRBV10-3 with TRBJ1-1, with a tentative D call TRBD1 (5 bases). The CDR3 has 14 amino acids. CDR1 ENHRY and CDR2 SYGVKD come from the germline V gene. V was trimmed by 6 bases and J by 4 bases, leaving 15 bases between them. The CDR3 loop is CAIRGNQGGTEAFF. CDR3 nucleotides: TGTGCCATCAGGGGGAACCAGGGTGGCACTGAAGCTTTCTTT.

The chain carries TRBV3-1 (or the pseudogene TRBV3-2) and TRBJ2-7; 13 bases are shared with TRBD2. This CDR3 region has 19 residues. CDR1 and CDR2 from the germline V gene are LGHDT and YNNKEL (reference sequence). The junction had 12 bases not matched to a gene; V was cut back by 4 bases and J by 0 bases. The CDR3: CASSLLWTSGSGSSYEQYF. The CDR3 bases are TGTGCCAGCAGCCTGCTTTGGACTAGCGGGAGCGGAAGCTCCTACGAGCAGTACTTC.

The chain combines TRBV6-2 or TRBV6-3 with TRBJ2-1, with D perhaps TRBD1 (6 bases). The germline CDR1 and CDR2 sequences are MNHEY and SVGEGT. CDR3 size: 14 residues. Trimming left V 4 bases short and J 8 bases short, with 15 bases between. The CDR3 sequence is CASSLWDKYDEQFF. The CDR3 nucleotides are TGTGCCAGCAGTTTGTGGGACAAGTATGATGAGCAGTTCTTC.

This clone appeared once. This sequence joins TRBV27 and TRBJ2-5; 11 bases are shared with TRBD1. The CDR3 runs to 15 residues. V was clipped by 5 bases and J by 4 bases; unmatched bases: 6. Germline V gene lookup returns CDR1 MNHEY and CDR2 SMNVEV (reference sequence). CDR3 protein: CASSTGQGAAETQYF. The CDR3 nucleotides are TGTGCCAGCAGTACCGGACAGGGGGCGGCAGAGACCCAGTACTTC.

The V call is TRBV27, the J call TRBJ2-1; 11 nucleotides line up with TRBD2. This CDR3 is built from 16 residues. The V gene end was trimmed by 8 bases and the J gene end by 1 base; junction bases not matched to a gene: 7. Germline V gives CDR1 MNHEY, CDR2 SMNVEV (reference sequence). The CDR3: CASHFIAGGSYNEQFF. The CDR3 region has the DNA TGTGCCAGCCACTTTATAGCGGGAGGGTCCTACAATGAGCAGTTCTTC.

The J gene is TRBJ2-3, the V gene TRBV9, with D possibly TRBD2 on 6 matching bases. Germline CDR1 is SGDLS and CDR2 is YYNGEE. The CDR3 is 16 residues long. V lost 1 base and J 0 bases, leaving 12 bases between the germline ends. DNA for the CDR3: TGTGCCAGCAGCGTACTCCCGGGAGACAGCACAGATACGCAGTATTTT. It encodes CASSVLPGDSTDTQYF.

This clone has a single count. This chain connects TRBV27 to TRBJ2-3; TRBD1 might be the D (6 bases). Germline V CDR1 and CDR2: MNHEY, SMNVEV (reference sequence). The length of the CDR3 is 14 residues. Trimming removed 9 bases from V and 4 bases from J, with 17 bases in between. CDR3 sequence reads: CASQRRGRADTQYF. CDR3 nucleotide sequence: TGTGCCAGTCAACGCAGGGGTAGAGCAGATACGCAGTATTTT.

The chain recombines TRBV7-2 with TRBJ2-1, with TRBD2 matching over 10 bases. The CDR3 spans 15 residues. Germline V gene lookup returns CDR1 SGHTA and CDR2 FQGNSA. Trimming cost V 4 bases and J 4 bases; bases outside gene matches: 4. This CDR3 is CASSSGLAEYNEQFF. CDR3 DNA sequence: TGTGCCAGCAGCTCTGGACTAGCGGAGTACAATGAGCAGTTCTTC.

This clone was detected once. The J gene is TRBJ2-7, the V gene TRBV25-1; D perhaps matches TRBD1 (5 bases). The CDR3 totals 13 residues. The V and J ends lost 5 bases and 4 bases respectively, with 12 bases between them. Germline CDR1 is MGHDK and CDR2 is SYGVNS. The CDR3 coding sequence is TGTGCCAGCAGTCAGGGCAGCCCTTACGAGCAGTACTTC. Encoded protein: CASSQGSPYEQYF.

This chain joins TRBV7-8 and TRBJ2-6, with 8 bases fitting TRBD2. The CDR3 is 15 amino acids. Germline-derived CDR1 and CDR2 are SGHVS and FQNEAQ. With 2 bases clipped from V and 5 bases from J, the junction kept 2 bases outside the gene matches. The CDR3 bases are TGTGCCAGCAGCTTAAGGACTAGCCGGGCCAACGTCCTGACTTTC. It specifies CASSLRTSRANVLTF.

The chain couples TRBV3-1 (or the pseudogene TRBV3-2) to TRBJ2-7; no firm D call. CDR1 and CDR2 (germline): LGHDT, YNNKEL (reference sequence). V dropped 3 bases and J dropped 7 bases, with 10 bases sitting between them. The length of the CDR3 is 12 residues. CDR3 sequence: CASSHNLEEQYF. DNA for the CDR3: TGTGCCAGCAGCCACAATTTAGAGGAGCAGTACTTC.

This rearrangement joins TRBV18 to TRBJ1-5; a weak D match, TRBD1 (5 bases). CDR3 size: 15 residues. Germline values: CDR1 KGHSH, CDR2 LQKENI. Trimming shortened V by 3 bases and J by 0 bases, and 9 bases separated the two germline ends. CDR3 region: CASSPGGSSNQPQHF. CDR3 sequence (DNA): TGTGCCAGCTCACCGGGGGGGAGTAGCAATCAGCCCCAGCATTTT.